This record looks at one T cell receptor beta chain sequence and its context. This record comes from a study of OX40 agonist ivuxolimab in advanced cancers. Background on the study: Anti-PD-1, anti-PD-L1 or anti-CTLA-4 therapy given earlier was allowed, and 40% had some.

The CDR3 is 14 residues long. Germline V CDR1 and CDR2: SGHDT, YYEEEE. Trimming stripped 6 bases from V and 0 bases from J, with 13 bases between. Sequencing used immunoSEQ multiplex PCR; TCRdb keeps in-frame clones, though not all of them. The profile covers about 33,000 clones, with roughly 74% appearing a single time and under 15% taken by the ten largest. The genes are TRBV5-6 and TRBJ2-7; D is undetermined. The receptor comes from an adult with an advanced solid tumor such as melanoma, head and neck, liver or kidney cancer. This specimen was CD4+ or CD8+ T cells sorted from blood, taken in a trial of the OX40 agonist ivuxolimab. The CDR3 protein is CASNTLRSSYEQYV. As DNA, the CDR3 is TGTGCCAGCAACACCCTCAGGAGCTCCTACGAGCAGTACGTC.